The clone carrying this T cell receptor (beta chain) was found many times. Antigen specificity is unknown. This sample is drawn from a study of T cells in Graves' hyperthyroidism and ophthalmopathy. The investigators amplified TCR beta CDR3 regions from RNA transcripts. Using the HTBI primer set, a first-round RT-PCR was run on the TCR CDR3. TCRdb redid the calling of the multiplex PCR reads with MiXCR, one entry per CDR3 protein. The sample carries about 400,000 distinct CDR3 sequences, 15% recorded once. Whole-study results and caveats: The model's output predicted ophthalmopathy at a median of 6.5 months prior to onset. Ophthalmopathy was told apart from stable hyperthyroidism by a 13 V-J model.

Germline values: CDR1 DFQATT, CDR2 SNEGSKA (reference sequence). There are 13 residues in the CDR3. Deletions cut 0 bases from V and 1 base from J, with 6 bases between. The hyperthyroidism patients had all been newly diagnosed, and their disease duration was under 2 months. Their ages ranged from 18 to 65 years. Source material: blood. This TCR derives from a woman aged 25 to 39 with Graves' hyperthyroidism. This chain uses TRBV20-1 with TRBJ1-1; D gene uncertain. CDR3 residues: CSARERPNTEAFF. CDR3 DNA sequence: TGCAGTGCTAGAGAACGACCGAACACTGAAGCTTTCTTT.